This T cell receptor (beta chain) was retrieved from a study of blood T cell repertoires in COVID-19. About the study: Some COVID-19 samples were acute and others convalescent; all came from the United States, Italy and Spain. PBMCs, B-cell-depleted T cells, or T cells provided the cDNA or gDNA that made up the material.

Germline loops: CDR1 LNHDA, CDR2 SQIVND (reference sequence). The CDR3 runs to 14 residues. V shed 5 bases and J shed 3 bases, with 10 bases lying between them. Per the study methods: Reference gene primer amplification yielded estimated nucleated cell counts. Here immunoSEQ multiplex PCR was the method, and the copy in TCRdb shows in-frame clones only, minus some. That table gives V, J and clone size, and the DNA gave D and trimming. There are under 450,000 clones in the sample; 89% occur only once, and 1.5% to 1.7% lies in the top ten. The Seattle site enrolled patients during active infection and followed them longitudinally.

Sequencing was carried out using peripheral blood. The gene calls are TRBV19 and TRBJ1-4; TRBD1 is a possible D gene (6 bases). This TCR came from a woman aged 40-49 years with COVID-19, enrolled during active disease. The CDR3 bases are TGTGCCAGTAGTTCCGAGGGGGCTAATGAAAAACTGTTTTTT. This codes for CASSSEGANEKLFF.